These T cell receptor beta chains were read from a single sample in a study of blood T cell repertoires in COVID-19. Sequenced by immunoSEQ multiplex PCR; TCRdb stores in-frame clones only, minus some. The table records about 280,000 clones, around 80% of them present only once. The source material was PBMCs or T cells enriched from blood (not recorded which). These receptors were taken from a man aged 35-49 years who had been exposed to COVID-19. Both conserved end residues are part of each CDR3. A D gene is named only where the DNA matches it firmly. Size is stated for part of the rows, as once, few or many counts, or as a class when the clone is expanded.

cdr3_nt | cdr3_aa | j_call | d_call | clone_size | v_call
TGTGCCATCAGTGTAGGGCCAGGGGGGAATTCACCCCTCCACTTT | CAISVGPGGNSPLHF | TRBJ1-6 | TRBD1 | . | TRBV10-3
TGTGCCACCAGTGACCCCAGGGGGCCCGGGGAGCTGTTTTTT | CATSDPRGPGELFF | TRBJ2-2 | TRBD1 | . | TRBV24-1
TGTGCCAGCAGTACAGGGGTTCAGCCCCAGCATTTT | CASSTGVQPQHF | TRBJ1-5 | TRBD1 | . | TRBV6-5
TGTGCCAGCAGCCAAGAAGAGGGGGCGAGATCACCCCTCCACTTT | CASSQEEGARSPLHF | TRBJ1-6 | TRBD1 | . | TRBV4-2
TGTGCCAGCAGTGAAACTCTCGCGGGAGGGCCCTCGGGGGCCCAAGAGACCCAGTACTTC | CASSETLAGGPSGAQETQYF | TRBJ2-5 | TRBD2 | . | TRBV6-1
TGTGCCAGCAGCCAACTAGCGGGCAACACCGGGGAGCTGTTTTTT | CASSQLAGNTGELFF | TRBJ2-2 | TRBD2 | . | TRBV4-2
TGTGCCAGCAGCTTAGAGCCGCAGGCCGGCGAGCAGTACTTC | CASSLEPQAGEQYF | TRBJ2-7 | . | . | TRBV7-8
TGTGCCAGCAGCGGCGCGGGGGATCTGAGTTATTACTACAATGAGCAGTTCTTC | CASSGAGDLSYYYNEQFF | TRBJ2-1 | TRBD2 | . | TRBV7-8
TGTGCCAGCAGCTTTTTGGGACAGGAGAATGAAAAACTGTTTTTT | CASSFLGQENEKLFF | TRBJ1-4 | TRBD1 | . | TRBV5-5
TGTGCCAGCAGTTTATCGTACCTCGGACAGGGAACGAAAAACATTCAGTACTTC | CASSLSYLGQGTKNIQYF | TRBJ2-4 | TRBD1 | . | TRBV27
TGTGCCAGCAGCTTTGGGCGAAACACCGGGGAGCTGTTTTTT | CASSFGRNTGELFF | TRBJ2-2 | . | . | TRBV3-1/TRBV3-2
TGTGCCAGCTCAGTGACGACAACGTCGACCGGAAACACCATATATTTT | CASSVTTTSTGNTIYF | TRBJ1-3 | . | . | TRBV18
TGTGCCAGCAGCTTGACTAGCGGGAGTATGAATGAGCAGTTCTTC | CASSLTSGSMNEQFF | TRBJ2-1 | TRBD2 | . | TRBV7-3
TGTGCCAGCAGCGTAGAGCAAGGCGCGGGGGAGCAGTACTTC | CASSVEQGAGEQYF | TRBJ2-7 | . | . | TRBV9
TGCGCCAGCACCCCACCGACAGGGACGGGAAATTCACCCCTCCACTTT | CASTPPTGTGNSPLHF | TRBJ1-6 | TRBD1 | . | TRBV10-2
TGCAGCGTCGGGACTAGCGGGATCCGGGCGGGCACAGATACGCAGTATTTT | CSVGTSGIRAGTDTQYF | TRBJ2-3 | TRBD2 | . | TRBV29-1
TGTGCCTGGTTTCGGGGGGCGGGAACGGATGGCTACACCTTC | CAWFRGAGTDGYTF | TRBJ1-2 | . | . | TRBV30
TGTGCCATCCGGGAGGGGGGGAACACTGAAGCTTTCTTT | CAIREGGNTEAFF | TRBJ1-1 | . | . | TRBV10-3
TGTGCCAGCAGCTTGGAAGGGGGCCTAGATACGCAGTATTTT | CASSLEGGLDTQYF | TRBJ2-3 | TRBD1 | . | TRBV5-4
TGTGCCATCAGTGCGAGCGGGAGTAAAGAGACCCAGTACTTC | CAISASGSKETQYF | TRBJ2-5 | TRBD2 | . | TRBV10-3
TGTGCCGCTCAACAGGGGGTAAATTCACCCCTCCACTTT | CAAQQGVNSPLHF | TRBJ1-6 | TRBD1 | few | TRBV3-1/TRBV3-2
TGTGCCAGCACCCAGGGACTAGCGGGGCCTATGGGCACCGGGGAGCTGTTTTTT | CASTQGLAGPMGTGELFF | TRBJ2-2 | TRBD2 | few | TRBV2
TGTGCCAGCAGTCCCCGACAGGGGGTCCCATATGGCTACACCTTC | CASSPRQGVPYGYTF | TRBJ1-2 | TRBD1 | once | TRBV28
TGTGCCAGCAGCTCAAGGTTGGCACCCGGGTACGAGCAGTACTTC | CASSSRLAPGYEQYF | TRBJ2-7 | . | . | TRBV11-2
TGTGCCAGCAGCGTAAACAGGGGATACGGCTACACCTTC | CASSVNRGYGYTF | TRBJ1-2 | TRBD1 | . | TRBV9
TGTGCCAGTAACCACTGGTTCAAGGAGAGCTCTGGAAACACCATATATTTT | CASNHWFKESSGNTIYF | TRBJ1-3 | . | . | TRBV19
TGCAGCGTTAACCCGACTCGTAATCCTGGGGCCAACGTCCTGACTTTC | CSVNPTRNPGANVLTF | TRBJ2-6 | . | . | TRBV29-1
TGCGCCAGCAGTGAGGAGGGTAGCGCCGGGGAGCTGTTTTTT | CASSEEGSAGELFF | TRBJ2-2 | . | once | TRBV10-1
TGTGCCACCAGTGATTCCCGTCTGGCGGGGGATACGCAGTATTTT | CATSDSRLAGDTQYF | TRBJ2-3 | . | few | TRBV24-1
TGTGCCAGCAGCCAGACAGCTAACTATGGCTACACCTTC | CASSQTANYGYTF | TRBJ1-2 | . | . | TRBV11-1
TGTGCCAGCAGCCCGGGTCTCCAGAACAATGAGCAGTTCTTC | CASSPGLQNNEQFF | TRBJ2-1 | . | . | TRBV11-3
TGTGCCAGCAGAAACCACCGGGACAGCTTGTACCAAGAGACCCAGTACTTC | CASRNHRDSLYQETQYF | TRBJ2-5 | TRBD1 | . | TRBV5-4
TGTGCCAGCAGCCCGGGACTAGTCAAAACCTACGAGCAGTACTTC | CASSPGLVKTYEQYF | TRBJ2-7 | TRBD2 | few | TRBV11-2
TGTGCCAGCAGACAGACAGGGAGCACAGATACGCAGTATTTT | CASRQTGSTDTQYF | TRBJ2-3 | TRBD1 | . | TRBV6-5
TGTGCCACCCCCCGGGCGCGGGGCAGAAATGAGCAGTTCTTC | CATPRARGRNEQFF | TRBJ2-1 | . | . | TRBV2
TGTGCCAGCTCCCGGGACAGGGGGAACTACGAGCAGTACTTC | CASSRDRGNYEQYF | TRBJ2-7 | TRBD1 | . | TRBV18
TGTGCCAGCAGCTTAGAACAGCTGAACACTGAAGCTTTCTTT | CASSLEQLNTEAFF | TRBJ1-1 | . | . | TRBV7-9
TGTGCTAGTGGTCACGCGAGGAGCTCCTACAATGAGCAGTTCTTC | CASGHARSSYNEQFF | TRBJ2-1 | . | . | TRBV12-5
TGTGCCAGCAGTTACTCGAGGGACAGGGGCAAAAGTGAAGCTTTCTTT | CASSYSRDRGKSEAFF | TRBJ1-1 | TRBD1 | . | TRBV6-5
TGTGCCATCAGTGAGCAGAACCTCGCTAACTATGGCTACACCTTC | CAISEQNLANYGYTF | TRBJ1-2 | . | . | TRBV10-3
TGTGCCATCAGTGTAGGGAAGGGGGCCTCCTACGAGCAGTACTTC | CAISVGKGASYEQYF | TRBJ2-7 | TRBD1 | . | TRBV10-3
TGTGCCAGCAGTGAATATATCAGTTATGGCTACACCTTC | CASSEYISYGYTF | TRBJ1-2 | . | . | TRBV25-1
TGTGCCAGCAGCCCCGGACAGGCGGATTCACCCCTCCACTTT | CASSPGQADSPLHF | TRBJ1-6 | TRBD1 | . | TRBV3-1/TRBV3-2
TGTGCCAGTAGGGGGGACAGGGTCAATCAGCCCCAGCATTTT | CASRGDRVNQPQHF | TRBJ1-5 | TRBD1 | . | TRBV19
TGTGCCAGCAGTAAAACGACAGGGACGTTCACTGAAGCTTTCTTT | CASSKTTGTFTEAFF | TRBJ1-1 | TRBD1 | . | TRBV6-5
TGTGCCAGCAGCTTAGCAGGACAGCCAACTAATGAAAAACTGTTTTTT | CASSLAGQPTNEKLFF | TRBJ1-4 | . | once | TRBV13
TGTGCCAGCTCACCGGAGCGGAGCCACACAGATACGCAGTATTTT | CASSPERSHTDTQYF | TRBJ2-3 | . | . | TRBV18
TGTGCCAGCAGCTTGGCAGGGGCTCTTCAAACCTCCTACGAGCAGTACTTC | CASSLAGALQTSYEQYF | TRBJ2-7 | . | . | TRBV5-4
TGTGCCAGTTCCCCAGGGGGCGGGTCAGTCGAGCAGTACTTC | CASSPGGGSVEQYF | TRBJ2-7 | TRBD1 | . | TRBV6-5
TGTGCCGGGACTAGCGGGTTACCCTACGAGCAGTACTTC | CAGTSGLPYEQYF | TRBJ2-7 | TRBD2 | . | TRBV30
TGTGCCAGCAGCCAATGGAGCACTGAAGCTTTCTTT | CASSQWSTEAFF | TRBJ1-1 | . | few | TRBV3-1/TRBV3-2
TGTGCCAGCAGTTTATACGGGAGTGAGCAGTTCTTC | CASSLYGSEQFF | TRBJ2-1 | . | . | TRBV28
TGTGCCAGCAGGGAGCCCCTTCGGGGCGGGAGTTACTATGAGCAGTTCTTC | CASREPLRGGSYYEQFF | TRBJ2-1 | TRBD2 | . | TRBV6-4